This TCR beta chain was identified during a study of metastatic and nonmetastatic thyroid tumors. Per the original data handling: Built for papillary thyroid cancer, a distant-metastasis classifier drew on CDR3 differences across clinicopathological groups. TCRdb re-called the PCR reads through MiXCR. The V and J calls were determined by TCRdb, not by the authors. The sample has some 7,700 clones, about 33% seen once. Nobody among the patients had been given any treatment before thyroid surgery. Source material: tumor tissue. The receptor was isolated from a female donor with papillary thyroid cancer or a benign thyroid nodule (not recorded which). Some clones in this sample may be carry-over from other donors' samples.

As DNA, the CDR3 is TGTGCCAGCATCCCCCGTCCAGTGGGTGGCGAGCAGTACTTC. This gives the protein CASIPRPVGGEQYF. This sequence joins TRBV2 and TRBJ2-7; D is ambiguous. CDR1 is SNHLY and CDR2 is FYNNEI in the germline V gene. V was shortened by 7 bases and J by 6 bases, with 19 bases between the two germline ends. The CDR3 contains 14 residues. Drawing the rest from reference TRBV2 and TRBJ2-7, the complete variable domain is EPEVTQTPSHQVTQMGQEVILRCVPISNHLYFYWYRQILGQKVEFLVSFYNNEISEKSEIFDDQFSVERPDGSNFTLKIRSTKLEDSAMYFCASIPRPVGGEQYFGPGTRLTVT.